The rows below give T cell receptor beta chains drawn from one sample of a study of cytomegalovirus exposure and HLA in healthy donors. Here immunoSEQ multiplex PCR was the method, and the copy in TCRdb shows in-frame clones only, minus some. Altogether roughly 160,000 clones are present, around 80% being singletons, with the ten largest covering 2% to 3%. The material sequenced was PBMCs. The receptors were gathered from a female donor in good health and CMV-seronegative. CDR3s leave out the opening cysteine and the closing phenylalanine or tryptophan. Fields, in order: CDR3 protein, clone size, J gene, V gene. Some rows mark clone size as missing; the rest say once, few, many or name a class of expanded clone.

ASSLFVSGQETQY . TRBJ2-5 TRBV11-1
ASSPRGGRSSDTQY . TRBJ2-3 TRBV19
ASSIGGSKYEQY . . TRBV19
ASSPYRGDPEAF . TRBJ1-1 TRBV18
ARRGLEAYEQY . TRBJ2-7 TRBV19
ASSLNLGELF . TRBJ2-2 TRBV7-9
ASSSQVNTEAF . TRBJ1-1 TRBV2
SAATSEQY few TRBJ2-7 TRBV29-1
ASSDSGGQETQY . TRBJ2-5 TRBV6-6
ASSYRAREGNEKLF once TRBJ1-4 TRBV5-1
ASTKGPTANEKLF once TRBJ1-4 TRBV6-1
ASTTSGRTTDTQY few TRBJ2-3 TRBV5-1
ASSLINRGPLTYEQY . TRBJ2-7 TRBV28
AWSVGGGYRNTIY . TRBJ1-3 TRBV30
ASSRPGQGPD . TRBJ2-4 TRBV6-1
ASSQGQMNTEAF . TRBJ1-1 TRBV18
ASRQRGLTDTQY . TRBJ2-3 TRBV7-9
ASSLPNRTSSYNEQF . TRBJ2-1 TRBV11-2
ASRDRASRGETQY . TRBJ2-5 TRBV28
ASSETGRKNIQY . TRBJ2-4 TRBV6-1
ASSFQDDTEAF . TRBJ1-1 TRBV5-6
ASRTYDRETYGYT once TRBJ1-2 TRBV6-5
SVEVQGATYEQY . TRBJ2-7 TRBV29-1
ASSLRGQSSGYT . TRBJ1-2 TRBV28
ASSLVGQGSNSPLH . TRBJ1-6 TRBV5-1
SALPGLVPRGEQF . TRBJ2-1 TRBV29-1
ASSLGGSYNEQF . TRBJ2-1 TRBV28
ASRADPPENSPLH . TRBJ1-6 TRBV2
ASSWVAGLNYEQY . TRBJ2-7 TRBV11-2
ASSLADTQPQH . TRBJ1-5 TRBV18
ASSGTYEQY . TRBJ2-7 TRBV19
ASSSPGQSNSPLH . TRBJ1-6 TRBV7-6
ASSLGTLYYSYEQY . TRBJ2-7 TRBV7-2
ASSPIRGGVQNTEAF . TRBJ1-1 TRBV28
ASSTGGLNNEQF once TRBJ2-1 TRBV19
ASSFGGSPGNTIY . TRBJ1-3 TRBV5-1
ASSGTENSPLH . TRBJ1-6 TRBV6-6
ASSPGGAGTDTQY . TRBJ2-3 TRBV25-1
ASSLSGLAGDTQY once TRBJ2-3 TRBV7-3
ASSPAAGTGNEKLF few TRBJ1-4 TRBV5-1
ASRPRGIGGDGYT . TRBJ1-2 TRBV5-6
ASSLERGLAGGTDTQY once TRBJ2-3 TRBV5-1
ATSRGTSGFSSTDTQY . TRBJ2-3 TRBV15
ASSAPGLASANADTQY . TRBJ2-3 TRBV4-1
ASSDRGAPRYEQY . TRBJ2-7 TRBV6-1
ASTPRMDRATDTQY . TRBJ2-3 TRBV9
ASSKGQGAYEQY . TRBJ2-7 TRBV19
ASRPTSGGQETQY . TRBJ2-5 TRBV7-6
ASSPGLASSYEQY few TRBJ2-7 TRBV18
ASSTWPSSYEQY . TRBJ2-7 TRBV7-2